This TCR beta chain emerged from a study of blood T cell repertoires in COVID-19. About the study: Both acute and convalescent COVID-19 samples were obtained from the United States, Italy and Spain. T cells, B-cell-depleted T cells, or PBMCs supplied cDNA or gDNA.

During active infection, Seattle patients enrolled and were then monitored through disease. CDR1 is MGHDK, CDR2 SYGVNS, per germline. The CDR3 extends over 12 amino acids. Trimming took off 4 bases at V and 4 bases at J, with 7 bases between the two ends. In the original analysis: Using reference gene primer amplification, nucleated cell counts were estimated. Only in-frame clones appear in the TCRdb table, and some are missing; sequencing was by immunoSEQ multiplex PCR. From that table come the V and J calls and clone size; the DNA was used to work out D and trimming. Here the sample spans approximately 300,000 clones, around 90% being singletons.

This receptor was identified in a young woman with COVID-19, enrolled during active disease. The sample taken for sequencing was peripheral blood. The chain employs TRBV25-1 and TRBJ1-2, with TRBD1 as a possible D gene (5 bases). CDR3 amino acids: CASSGGRYGYTF. CDR3 DNA sequence: TGTGCCAGCAGTGGGGGCCGCTATGGCTACACCTTC.